This T cell receptor beta chain was observed in a study of T cell responses to AZD1222 COVID-19 vaccine. Study results and limitations: Repertoire sampling happened only post peak T cell response.

The protocol was immunoSEQ multiplex PCR, while the TCRdb copy is restricted to in-frame clones and leaves out a portion. The table records 150,000 or so clones, 80% to 90% of them present only once. Remarks on this clone: Its specificity is unknown.

Germline V CDR1 and CDR2: SGHKS, YYEKEE (reference sequence). V was clipped by 4 bases and J by 2 bases; unmatched bases: 11. The CDR3 contains 18 residues. This receptor was identified in an adult in good health. The sequencing used peripheral blood, collected on day 0 of MenACWY control vaccination. The gene calls are TRBV5-5 and TRBJ2-6, with 8 bases identical to TRBD1. CDR3 region: CASSLRTGILTGANVLTF. CDR3 nucleotide sequence: TGTGCCAGCAGCCTAAGGACAGGGATCTTGACTGGGGCCAACGTCCTGACTTTC.